The 30 T cell receptor beta chains presented below share a single source sample, sequenced in a study of T cells in Graves' hyperthyroidism and ophthalmopathy. Amplified TCR beta CDR3 regions derived from RNA transcripts. Researchers ran a first-round RT-PCR on the TCR CDR3 using the HTBI primer set. TCRdb re-called the multiplex PCR reads through MiXCR, storing one row per CDR3 protein. Of about 300,000 distinct CDR3 sequences in the sample, roughly 19% were seen once. The material sequenced was blood. These receptors were obtained from a man in his forties or fifties with Graves' ophthalmopathy.

The chain has TRBV11-3 and TRBJ2-2, with no clear D. CDR3 length: 11 amino acids. Germline V CDR1 and CDR2: SGHNT, YENEEA. The V end was cut by 0 bases, the J end by 7 bases, with 0 bases between. The chain's CDR3 is CASSLDGELFF. CDR3 sequence (DNA): TGTGCCAGCAGCTTAGACGGGGAGCTGTTTTTT.

Many counts were recorded for this clonotype. The V gene is TRBV9, the J gene TRBJ2-7; 7 bases align to TRBD1. Germline CDR1 reads SGDLS; CDR2 reads YYNGEE. V shed 4 bases, J shed 7 bases, and the junction held 11 bases outside the gene matches. The CDR3 covers 14 residues. The CDR3: CASSPRDSYSEQYF. The CDR3 DNA sequence: TGTGCCAGCAGCCCACGGGACAGCTACTCAGAGCAGTACTTC.

About this clonotype: Since the CDR3 does not end with the conserved phenylalanine or tryptophan, this likely comes from a read error. The chain employs TRBV15 and TRBJ2-5; 9 bases are shared with TRBD2. V shed 1 base and J 5 bases; nucleotides not matched to a gene: 5. The germline V gene has CDR1 LNHNV and CDR2 YYDKDF (reference sequence). CDR3 length equals 15 residues. CDR3 in DNA: TGTGCCACCAGCAGAGCGCGCGGGAGGGTCGAGACCCAGTACCTC. Amino acids: CATSRARGRVETQYL.

The chain combines TRBV19 with TRBJ2-7; TRBD1 agrees at 11 bases. The germline CDR1 and CDR2 sequences are LNHDA and SQIVND (reference sequence). The CDR3 contains 16 residues. Germline trimming cut 5 bases from V and 3 bases from J; bases unmatched to any gene: 9. The CDR3 protein is CASSPTGTGGVYEQYF. The DNA of the CDR3 is TGTGCCAGTAGTCCGACCGGGACAGGGGGAGTCTACGAGCAGTACTTC.

The chain is built from TRBV19 and TRBJ1-5, with D tentatively TRBD1 (5 bases). Germline V gene lookup returns CDR1 LNHDA and CDR2 SQIVND (reference sequence). The ends were cut back, 6 bases at V and 7 bases at J, with 13 bases in the middle. The CDR3 has 13 amino acids. DNA for the CDR3: TGTGCCAGTAGGAGGGCAGGGAAGCAGCCCCAGCATTTT. Its protein product is CASRRAGKQPQHF.

The rearrangement joins TRBV6-1 to TRBJ1-2, with a weak D call TRBD1 (5 bases). V lost 7 bases, J lost 4 bases, and 16 bases lay in between. Germline values: CDR1 MNHNS, CDR2 SASEGT. This CDR3 has 14 residues. The DNA for the CDR3 is TGTGCCAGCACCCTGGGACTTGATACCTATGGCTACACCTTC. This codes for CASTLGLDTYGYTF.

The V gene is TRBV4-1, the J gene TRBJ2-3, with 7 positions matching TRBD1. Trimming cost V 3 bases and J 5 bases; bases outside gene matches: 8. Germline CDR1 MGHRA, CDR2 YSYEKL. The CDR3 runs to 15 residues. The CDR3 nucleotides read TGCGCCAGCAGCCACGAGAGACAGGGTAAAGATACGCAGTATTTT. Amino acids: CASSHERQGKDTQYF.

This rearrangement joins TRBV4-1 to TRBJ1-6, with a tentative D call TRBD1 (5 bases). Germline assignment: CDR1 MGHRA and CDR2 YSYEKL. Deletions cut 4 bases from V and 4 bases from J, with 11 bases between. CDR3 length: 15 amino acids. The CDR3 DNA reads as TGCGCCAGCAGCCTTAGCCCAGGGTATAATTCACCCCTCCACTTT. As protein: CASSLSPGYNSPLHF.

The rearrangement joins TRBV28 to TRBJ1-2, with 7 bases matching TRBD1. Germline V CDR1 and CDR2: MDHEN, SYDVKM. The CDR3 extends over 14 amino acids. After removal of 6 bases from V and 8 bases from J, the junction contained 12 bases not matched to a gene. The CDR3 sequence is CASRPGGEVGGYTF. In DNA form, the CDR3 reads TGTGCCAGCAGGCCAGGGGGAGAGGTTGGAGGCTACACCTTC.

CDR3 nucleotide sequence: TGTGCCAGCAGTTACTCGAGTGGAATGTTTCCCTACGAGCAGTACTTC. This gives the protein CASSYSSGMFPYEQYF. The chain uses TRBV6-5 and TRBJ2-7; D is uncertain. CDR1 and CDR2 (germline): MNHEY, SVGAGI. The CDR3 has 16 residues. V was shortened by 0 bases and J by 2 bases, with 14 bases between the two germline ends.

This clonotype was counted at least ten times. The genes are TRBV3-1 and TRBJ2-7; no firm D call. V was pared by 4 bases and J by 3 bases, with 7 bases between. The CDR3 runs to 12 residues. Germline V gene lookup returns CDR1 LGHDT and CDR2 YNNKEL (reference sequence). As DNA, the CDR3 is TGTGCCAGCAGCCCCCCCGGCTACGAGCAGTACTTC. This gives the protein CASSPPGYEQYF.

The chain joins TRBV12-3 or TRBV12-4 to TRBJ1-2, with a tentative D call TRBD1 (6 bases). V gave up 2 bases and J gave up 8 bases, with 12 bases separating them. The CDR3 sequence is 13 residues long. CDR3 loop: CASSLTGSTGYTF. Written as DNA, the CDR3 is TGTGCCAGCAGTTTAACAGGGAGTACGGGCTACACCTTC.

This clonotype was detected a few times. The chain links TRBV7-3 to TRBJ2-1; 7 nucleotides line up with TRBD1. Germline V gives CDR1 SGHTA, CDR2 FQGTGA. This CDR3 region has 14 residues. Trimming at V came to 5 bases and at J to 10 bases, leaving 11 bases not matched to a gene. CDR3: CASSLSQGVGEQFF. In DNA, the CDR3 is TGTGCCAGCAGCCTTTCCCAGGGGGTTGGGGAGCAGTTCTTC.

This clonotype was detected ten times or more. The gene calls are TRBV5-1 and TRBJ2-1, with D unclear. The V and J ends lost 7 bases and 7 bases respectively, with 15 bases between them. Germline loops: CDR1 SGHRS, CDR2 YFSETQ. There are 13 residues in the CDR3. The CDR3 DNA follows: TGCGCCAGCGCAGTGTTTAGGTCGAATGAGCAGTTCTTC. It codes for CASAVFRSNEQFF.

The rearrangement links TRBV6-1 to TRBJ2-7; D is uncertain. The CDR3 sequence is 14 residues long. V was trimmed by 0 bases and J by 3 bases, leaving 9 bases between them. The germline V gene has CDR1 MNHNS and CDR2 SASEGT. The CDR3 region has the DNA TGTGCCAGCAGTGAAGCGCAGGATAACTACGAGCAGTACTTC. Translated, it gives CASSEAQDNYEQYF.

The V call is TRBV28, the J call TRBJ1-3; the match to TRBD1 covers 7 bases. Per the germline V gene, CDR1 is MDHEN and CDR2 is SYDVKM. With 3 bases clipped from V and 0 bases from J, the junction kept 2 bases outside the gene matches. The CDR3 runs to 15 residues. The CDR3 DNA reads TGTGCCAGCAGTTTGGGACAGAGCTCTGGAAACACCATATATTTT. Its protein product is CASSLGQSSGNTIYF.

The rearrangement uses TRBV4-1 and TRBJ2-5; D gene uncertain. Per the germline V gene, CDR1 is MGHRA and CDR2 is YSYEKL. This CDR3 contains 14 residues. With 4 bases removed from V and 2 bases from J, the gap between germline ends came to 11 bases. CDR3 in DNA: TGCGCCAGCAGCCGGGCGGTGGGGCAAGAGACCCAGTACTTC. Translation: CASSRAVGQETQYF.

Only a few counts were recorded for this clonotype. The genes are TRBV3-1 and TRBJ2-1; the D gene is possibly TRBD2 (6 bases). Trimming cost V 2 bases and J 9 bases, with 17 bases left between them. The germline gives CDR1 LGHDT, CDR2 YNNKEL (reference sequence). The CDR3 consists of 15 residues. The CDR3 sequence is CASSQSSGSTGEQFF. As DNA, the CDR3 is TGTGCCAGCAGCCAATCATCCGGGAGCACCGGTGAGCAGTTCTTC.

This clonotype appeared a few times. The chain combines TRBV6-1 with TRBJ2-2, with TRBD2 as a possible D gene (5 bases). Germline lookup yields CDR1 MNHNS and CDR2 SASEGT. The CDR3 length is 13 residues. The V gene lost 5 bases and the J gene lost 5 bases, with 9 bases spanning the gap. Written as DNA, the CDR3 is TGTGCCAGCAGTTCCCCGGGGACCGGGGAGCTGTTTTTT. It encodes CASSSPGTGELFF.

In its sample, this clonotype was seen many times. V and J are TRBV7-2 and TRBJ2-1; TRBD1 might be the D (6 bases). The CDR3 is 14 residues long. V was cut by 3 bases and J by 10 bases, with 16 bases left in between. Germline CDR1 and CDR2: SGHTA and FQGNSA. This chain's CDR3 is CASSLGPATGEQFF. CDR3 sequence (DNA): TGTGCCAGCAGCTTGGGTCCGGCTACAGGGGAGCAGTTCTTC.

This clonotype was counted many times. J is TRBJ2-5 and V is TRBV5-5; TRBD2 aligns across 8 bases. Germline assignment: CDR1 SGHKS and CDR2 YYEKEE (reference sequence). Trimming cost V 4 bases and J 1 base; bases outside gene matches: 9. This CDR3 comprises 16 residues. CDR3 residues: CASSLERETGQETQYF. DNA for the CDR3: TGTGCCAGCAGCCTGGAGCGGGAGACGGGCCAAGAGACCCAGTACTTC.

The CDR3 coding sequence is TGCGCCAGCAGTGAGGGTTTACCCACAGATACGCAGTATTTT. It encodes CASSEGLPTDTQYF. The gene calls are TRBV10-1 and TRBJ2-3; unclear D gene. Germline-derived CDR1 and CDR2 are WNHNN and SYGVQD (reference sequence). The V end was cut by 2 bases, the J end by 2 bases, with 8 bases between. The CDR3 is 14 residues long.

This clonotype was recorded at least ten times. This sequence joins TRBV5-1 and TRBJ2-7, with D possibly being TRBD1 (6 bases). Germline V CDR1 and CDR2: SGHRS, YFSETQ. Trimming removed 2 bases from V and 7 bases from J, with 16 bases in between. The CDR3 contains 14 residues. The CDR3, as DNA: TGCGCCAGCAGCTTAGAAACAGGGAGACGGGAGCAGTACTTC. Translating gives CASSLETGRREQYF.

This clonotype was seen more than once but under ten times. This rearrangement joins TRBV20-1 to TRBJ1-2; D is ambiguous. V was pared by 1 base and J by 2 bases, with 11 bases between. Germline assignment: CDR1 DFQATT and CDR2 SNEGSKA (reference sequence). This CDR3 is 14 amino acids long. The CDR3 here is CSARGANLNYGYTF. CDR3 sequence (DNA): TGCAGTGCTAGAGGGGCTAACTTAAACTATGGCTACACCTTC.

CDR3 DNA sequence: TGTGCCAGCAGCCAAGCCGGGACCAGAGGGGAAAAACTGTTTTTT. Translated, it gives CASSQAGTRGEKLFF. V gene TRBV3-1 combines with J gene TRBJ1-4; D is possibly TRBD1 (5 bases). The germline V and J ends were trimmed by 1 base and 8 bases, with 14 bases remaining between them. Germline V lookup: CDR1 LGHDT, CDR2 YNNKEL (reference sequence). The CDR3 has 15 residues.

This clonotype has at least ten counts. The chain combines TRBV11-1 with TRBJ2-1; D not resolved. The CDR3 has 14 residues. Germline V gives CDR1 SGHAT, CDR2 FQDESV (reference sequence). V was shortened by 5 bases and J by 6 bases, with 14 bases between the two germline ends. The CDR3 reads CASSPTTVSNEQFF. In DNA form, the CDR3 reads TGTGCCAGCAGCCCGACGACCGTATCCAATGAGCAGTTCTTC.

This clonotype was seen a handful of times. The chain is built from TRBV5-1 and TRBJ2-1; 8 bases match TRBD2. The junction had 5 bases not matched to a gene; V was cut back by 0 bases and J by 3 bases. Germline CDR1 and CDR2: SGHRS and YFSETQ. The length of the CDR3 is 16 residues. The CDR3 is CASSLEGGRYYNEQFF. CDR3 bases: TGCGCCAGCAGCTTGGAAGGCGGGAGGTACTACAATGAGCAGTTCTTC.

This clonotype appeared many times. This chain uses TRBV11-2 with TRBJ2-5; 12 nucleotides match TRBD2. CDR1 and CDR2 (germline): SGHAT, FQNNGV. J was trimmed by 5 bases and V by 2 bases; bases with no gene match: 15. The CDR3 consists of 19 residues. The CDR3 DNA reads as TGTGCCAGCAGCTTAAGAAGGATCCTAGCGGGAGGGTTCTTTGAGACCCAGTACTTC. It is translated as CASSLRRILAGGFFETQYF.

This clonotype has only a few counts. V and J are TRBV5-1 and TRBJ2-7, with D maybe TRBD1 (6 bases). V lost 4 bases and J lost 0, with 14 bases in between. The CDR3 totals 15 residues. Germline V gene lookup returns CDR1 SGHRS and CDR2 YFSETQ. CDR3 sequence (DNA): TGCGCCAGCAGCACAACACAGGGAAGCTCCTACGAGCAGTACTTC. Translation gives CASSTTQGSSYEQYF.

V is TRBV11-2 and J is TRBJ2-1, with 8 bases that match TRBD2. Germline trimming cut 0 bases from V and 10 bases from J; bases unmatched to any gene: 11. Germline CDR1 SGHAT, CDR2 FQNNGV. The CDR3 loop spans 16 amino acids. The DNA for the CDR3 is TGTGCCAGCAGCTTAGAGAACGCCGCTAGCGGGCTCGAGCAGTTCTTC. Amino acids: CASSLENAASGLEQFF.